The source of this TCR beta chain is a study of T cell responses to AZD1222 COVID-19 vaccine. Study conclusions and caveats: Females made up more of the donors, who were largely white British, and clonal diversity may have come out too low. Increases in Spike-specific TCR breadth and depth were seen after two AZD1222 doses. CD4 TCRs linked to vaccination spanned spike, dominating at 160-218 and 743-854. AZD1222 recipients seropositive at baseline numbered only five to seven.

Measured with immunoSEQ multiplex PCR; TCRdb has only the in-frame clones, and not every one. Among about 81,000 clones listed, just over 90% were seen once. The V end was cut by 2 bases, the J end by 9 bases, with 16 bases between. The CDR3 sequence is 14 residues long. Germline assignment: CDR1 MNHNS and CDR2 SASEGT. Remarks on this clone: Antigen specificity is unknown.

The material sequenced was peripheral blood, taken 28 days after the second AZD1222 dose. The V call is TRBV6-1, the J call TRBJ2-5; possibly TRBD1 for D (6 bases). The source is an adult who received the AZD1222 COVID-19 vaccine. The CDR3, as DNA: TGTGCCAGCAGTGAAAACCCGGGTGAGGGGGCCCAGTACTTC. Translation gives CASSENPGEGAQYF.